Detailed here is one TCR beta chain. The antigen remains unidentified. This specimen belongs to a study of shared clonotypes between healthy human individuals. Whole-study results and caveats: Researchers found naive subsets generally carried larger estimated richness than memory subsets.

Generated by immunoSEQ multiplex PCR, the TCRdb table keeps only in-frame clones and is missing some. The data show 550,000 to 850,000 clones, with roughly 72% seen just once and 1.8% held by the top ten. Trimming shortened V by 0 bases and J by 7 bases, and 13 bases separated the two germline ends. The CDR3 extends over 15 amino acids. Looked up from germline, CDR1 is SGHRS and CDR2 is YFSETQ. Specimen: memory CD4+ T cells sorted from blood. Subset described: CD45RA-negative fraction. This chain joins TRBV5-1 and TRBJ1-4; TRBD1 might be the D (5 bases). The source is a woman aged 25 to 39 in good health. This CDR3 reads CASSLGPGRGEKLFF. Here the CDR3 DNA reads TGCGCCAGCAGCTTGGGACCGGGACGGGGTGAAAAACTGTTTTTT. Full variable domain (remainder filled in from reference TRBV5-1 and TRBJ1-4): KAGVTQTPRYLIKTRGQQVTLSCSPISGHRSVSWYQQTPGQGLQFLFEYFSETQRNKGNFPGRFSGRQFSNSRSEMNVSTLELGDSALYLCASSLGPGRGEKLFFGSGTQLSVL.